This record concerns one T cell receptor (beta chain) sequence. This sample is part of a study of blood T cell repertoires in COVID-19. As for the study in general: The samples span acute and convalescent COVID-19 from the United States, Italy and Spain. PBMCs, B-cell-depleted T cells, or T cells were the source of the cDNA or gDNA that made up the material.

TCRdb's table, derived via immunoSEQ multiplex PCR, lists solely in-frame clones and lacks some. The repertoire holds about 260,000 clones, with 83% as singletons. Germline lookup yields CDR1 SGHAT and CDR2 FQDESV (reference sequence). This CDR3 comprises 16 residues. V dropped 5 bases and J dropped 4 bases, with 19 bases sitting between them. Sequenced: peripheral blood. The chain employs TRBV11-1 and TRBJ2-3, with a tentative D call TRBD1 (5 bases). This clonotype was obtained from a woman aged 45-65 years who had recovered from COVID-19. This chain's CDR3 is CASSRGQGWNADTQYF. As DNA, the CDR3 is TGTGCCAGCAGCCGTGGACAAGGTTGGAATGCAGATACGCAGTATTTT.